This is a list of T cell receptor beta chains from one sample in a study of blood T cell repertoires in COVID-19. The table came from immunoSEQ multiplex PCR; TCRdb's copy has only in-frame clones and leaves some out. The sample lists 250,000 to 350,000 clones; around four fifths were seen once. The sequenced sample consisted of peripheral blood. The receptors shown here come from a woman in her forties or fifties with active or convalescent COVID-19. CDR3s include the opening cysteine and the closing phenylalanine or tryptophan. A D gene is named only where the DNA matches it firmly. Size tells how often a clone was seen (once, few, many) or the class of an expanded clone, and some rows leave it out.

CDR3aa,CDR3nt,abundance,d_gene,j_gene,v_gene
CASSQGARVSSTDTQYF,TGTGCCAGCAGCCAAGGAGCGCGTGTATCTAGCACAGATACGCAGTATTTT,-,-,TRBJ2-3,TRBV4-2
CASSLWGQLYGYTF,TGTGCCAGCAGCTTGTGGGGACAGCTCTATGGCTACACCTTC,-,TRBD1,TRBJ1-2,TRBV7-2
CASSINRVVNTEAFF,TGTGCCAGTAGTATCAACAGGGTTGTGAACACTGAAGCTTTCTTT,-,-,TRBJ1-1,TRBV19
CAWTLAGGPTDTQYF,TGTGCCTGGACGCTAGCGGGAGGGCCCACAGATACGCAGTATTTT,-,TRBD2,TRBJ2-3,TRBV30
CAISEPREVNTEAFF,TGTGCCATCAGTGAGCCCAGGGAAGTGAACACTGAAGCTTTCTTT,-,-,TRBJ1-1,TRBV10-3
CASSQDSAELYGYTF,TGTGCCAGCTCACAGGACAGTGCCGAACTCTATGGCTACACCTTC,-,-,TRBJ1-2,TRBV18
CASNPTGLGEKLFF,TGTGCCAGCAACCCGACAGGGTTGGGTGAAAAACTGTTTTTT,-,TRBD1,TRBJ1-4,TRBV6-4
CASSQDQGARYNEQFF,TGTGCCAGCAGCCAAGATCAGGGGGCCAGATACAATGAGCAGTTCTTC,-,TRBD1,TRBJ2-1,TRBV3-1/TRBV3-2
CASSLGRTGEETQYF,TGCGCCAGCAGCTTGGGACGGACAGGAGAAGAGACCCAGTACTTC,few,TRBD1,TRBJ2-5,TRBV5-1
CASVPQGCSLKGNQPQHF,TGTGCCAGCGTTCCTCAGGGCTGCTCCCTCAAGGGCAATCAGCCCCAGCATTTT,few,-,TRBJ1-5,TRBV7-3
CASGPTSGDTQYF,TGTGCTAGTGGTCCAACCTCAGGAGATACGCAGTATTTT,-,-,TRBJ2-3,TRBV12-5
CASSRTSGRPAPTDTQYF,TGTGCCAGCAGTCGCACTAGCGGGAGGCCCGCCCCCACAGATACGCAGTATTTT,-,TRBD2,TRBJ2-3,TRBV6-2/TRBV6-3
CASSVYGQGQGYNSPLHF,TGTGCCAGTAGTGTCTACGGACAGGGGCAAGGGTATAATTCACCCCTCCACTTT,-,TRBD1,TRBJ1-6,TRBV19
CASSPGPRTGGSRNTEAFF,TGCGCCAGCAGCCCCGGACCCCGGACAGGGGGGTCAAGGAACACTGAAGCTTTCTTT,few,TRBD1,TRBJ1-1,TRBV4-1
CACEEVKNIQYF,TGTGCCTGCGAAGAGGTCAAAAACATTCAGTACTTC,-,-,TRBJ2-4,TRBV30
CASSLGARVTDTQYF,TGTGCCAGCAGCTTGGGAGCGAGGGTCACAGATACGCAGTATTTT,-,-,TRBJ2-3,TRBV5-5
CASSLRLAGGHPDVSYNEQFF,TGTGCCAGCAGCCTTCGACTAGCGGGAGGGCACCCGGATGTATCCTACAATGAGCAGTTCTTC,-,TRBD2,TRBJ2-1,TRBV6-6
CATSDPRGGLDGYTF,TGTGCCACCAGTGATCCTCGCGGGGGTCTCGATGGCTACACCTTC,-,-,TRBJ1-2,TRBV24-1
CATSRGGTPWSGANVLTF,TGTGCCACCAGCAGGGGAGGGACACCATGGTCTGGGGCCAACGTCCTGACTTTC,few,-,TRBJ2-6,TRBV15
CASSIGAGRNTEAFF,TGTGCCAGTAGTATAGGGGCGGGGAGGAACACTGAAGCTTTCTTT,-,-,TRBJ1-1,TRBV19
CASSEYVSGRADTQYF,TGTGCCAGCAGTGAATACGTAAGCGGGAGAGCAGATACGCAGTATTTT,few,TRBD2,TRBJ2-3,TRBV25-1
CATGLAGTYEQYF,TGTGCCACCGGACTAGCGGGAACCTACGAGCAGTACTTC,-,TRBD2,TRBJ2-7,TRBV27
CATRTGDRGLTEAFF,TGTGCCACCAGGACGGGTGACAGGGGGCTCACTGAAGCTTTCTTT,few,TRBD1,TRBJ1-1,TRBV15
CASSLDSGPTDTQYF,TGCGCCAGCAGCTTAGATAGCGGCCCCACAGATACGCAGTATTTT,-,-,TRBJ2-3,TRBV5-1
CASSRGINQPQHF,TGTGCCAGCAGTCGGGGAATCAATCAGCCCCAGCATTTT,-,-,TRBJ1-5,TRBV27
CASSGELGLAGTGELFF,TGTGCCAGCAGCGGAGAACTGGGACTAGCGGGGACCGGGGAGCTGTTTTTT,once,TRBD2,TRBJ2-2,TRBV9
CASSETGNPQEIQYF,TGTGCCAGCAGTGAAACGGGGAACCCACAAGAGATCCAGTACTTC,-,-,TRBJ2-5,TRBV6-4
CSASQGQGPQPQHF,TGCAGTGCTAGTCAAGGACAGGGCCCCCAGCCCCAGCATTTT,-,TRBD1,TRBJ1-5,TRBV20-1
CASSLLGGPGYGYTF,TGTGCCAGCAGCTTATTGGGGGGGCCTGGCTATGGCTACACCTTC,-,-,TRBJ1-2,TRBV7-3
CASSLVRDYGYTF,TGTGCCAGCAGCTTAGTACGGGACTATGGCTACACCTTC,-,-,TRBJ1-2,TRBV7-8
CASSVAAGRTDTQYF,TGTGCCAGCAGCGTAGCGGCGGGCCGCACAGATACGCAGTATTTT,-,-,TRBJ2-3,TRBV9
CASRVGQHNEKLFF,TGTGCCAGCAGGGTGGGACAGCACAATGAAAAACTGTTTTTT,-,TRBD1,TRBJ1-4,TRBV6-4
CASSERTATGELFF,TGTGCCAGCAGTGAAAGGACAGCAACCGGGGAGCTGTTTTTT,once,-,TRBJ2-2,TRBV2
CASSQGGVPTYYGYTF,TGTGCCAGCAGCCAAGGCGGGGTCCCCACTTACTATGGCTACACCTTC,few,-,TRBJ1-2,TRBV3-1/TRBV3-2
CASSSRTSGPLRDEQFF,TGTGCCAGTAGTAGTCGGACTAGCGGCCCCTTACGCGATGAGCAGTTCTTC,-,TRBD2,TRBJ2-1,TRBV19
CASSLDPPGRSEKLFF,TGTGCCAGCAGCTTAGATCCCCCAGGGCGGAGTGAAAAACTGTTTTTT,-,-,TRBJ1-4,TRBV11-2
CASSFRTGEYEQYF,TGCGCCAGCAGCTTTCGGACAGGGGAATACGAGCAGTACTTC,-,TRBD1,TRBJ2-7,TRBV5-1
CASSADRGSSNSPLHF,TGTGCCAGCAGTGCTGACAGGGGGAGCAGTAATTCACCCCTCCACTTT,many,TRBD1,TRBJ1-6,TRBV6-1
CASSERTGDTEAFF,TGTGCCAGCAGCGAACGGACAGGGGACACTGAAGCTTTCTTT,many,TRBD1,TRBJ1-1,TRBV5-4
CASSDQLQGGRHF,TGTGCCAGCAGTGATCAACTACAGGGTGGTCGGCATTTT,-,-,TRBJ1-5,TRBV6-1
CASSRTSGELFF,TGTGCCAGCAGTCGCACCAGCGGGGAGCTGTTTTTT,-,-,TRBJ2-2,TRBV28
CASSWRGSMNTEAFF,TGTGCCAGCAGCTGGAGGGGCAGCATGAACACTGAAGCTTTCTTT,once,-,TRBJ1-1,TRBV5-4
CSGTPGVGGELFF,TGCAGCGGGACCCCAGGGGTTGGCGGGGAGCTGTTTTTT,-,-,TRBJ2-2,TRBV29-1
CASSMGQPGTEAFF,TGTGCCAGTAGTATGGGGCAGCCAGGTACTGAAGCTTTCTTT,once,-,TRBJ1-1,TRBV19
CASSPSGGSNEKLFF,TGTGCCAGCAGCCCAAGTGGGGGGAGCAACGAAAAACTGTTTTTT,once,-,TRBJ1-4,TRBV9
CASSLATGLNTEAFF,TGCGCCAGCAGCTTGGCGACAGGGCTAAACACTGAAGCTTTCTTT,-,TRBD1,TRBJ1-1,TRBV5-1
CASSHGGQGSETQYF,TGTGCCAGCAGCCATGGAGGACAGGGCTCGGAGACCCAGTACTTC,many,TRBD1,TRBJ2-5,TRBV4-2
CASSEGQGNTEAFF,TGTGCCAGCAGTGAGGGACAGGGAAACACTGAAGCTTTCTTT,once,TRBD1,TRBJ1-1,TRBV6-4
CASSVLLNTEAFF,TGTGCCAGCAGTGTCCTTCTGAACACTGAAGCTTTCTTT,-,-,TRBJ1-1,TRBV28
CASSSRRGRSLTEAFF,TGTGCCAGCAGCTCCCGGAGGGGGCGCAGTTTGACTGAAGCTTTCTTT,once,TRBD1,TRBJ1-1,TRBV5-4
CASSLRGQIYGYTF,TGTGCCAGCAGCTTAAGGGGACAGATCTATGGCTACACCTTC,-,TRBD1,TRBJ1-2,TRBV7-2